This TCR beta chain was sequenced in a study of vaccination effects on CD4 cells after COVID-19. Assay: immunoSEQ multiplex PCR; the TCRdb copy retains only in-frame clones and omits some. Of about 38,000 clones listed, roughly two thirds were seen once; the top ten hold roughly 20%. V shed 2 bases and J shed 2 bases, with 9 bases lying between them. There are 14 residues in the CDR3. The germline CDR1 and CDR2 sequences are SGHTA and FQGNSA. ViraFEST expansion of antigen-specific CD4+ T cells with viral peptide pools preceded sequencing. Once cultured for approximately eleven days, the cells underwent separation to obtain CD4+ T cells. Nucleocapsid antibodies were negative in the vaccine recipients, who had never had SARS-CoV-2 infection. Remarks on this clone: Its antigen is still unknown.

The TCR was taken from a human donor who received a COVID-19 vaccine. The sample was CD4+ T cells from PBMCs cultured with SARS-CoV-2 spike peptides, taken before COVID-19 vaccination. The chain is built from TRBV7-2 and TRBJ1-2, with a weak D call TRBD1 (5 bases). The CDR3 is CASSLSRGNYGYTF. The DNA of the CDR3 is TGTGCCAGCAGCTTAAGTCGGGGGAACTATGGCTACACCTTC.